This entry is about one T cell receptor (beta chain). These data come from a study of blood T cell repertoires in COVID-19. Sequenced by immunoSEQ multiplex PCR; TCRdb stores in-frame clones only, minus some. The sample carries over 120,000 clones, approximately 83% recorded once. Trimming took 3 bases from V and 9 from J; bases not matched to a gene: 7. Germline-derived CDR1 and CDR2 are SGDLS and YYNGEE. The CDR3 extends over 14 amino acids. The source of this sequence is a man over 45 who had recovered from COVID-19. The chain employs TRBV9 and TRBJ1-5; 9 bases map to TRBD1. The sequenced sample was PBMCs or T cells enriched from blood (not recorded which). DNA of the CDR3: TGTGCCAGCAGCGAAGGGACAGGGCGTGCGCCCCAGCATTTT. This codes for CASSEGTGRAPQHF.